The clone carrying this T cell receptor (beta chain) was seen only once. Antigen unknown. The data derive from a study of graft-versus-host responses after intestinal transplantation. Some clones are missing from TCRdb's copy, which holds only in-frame ones; the method was immunoSEQ multiplex PCR. The sample shows roughly 120,000 clones, 90% of them seen only once. This sequence was found in a human donor who received an intestinal transplant. This material consisted of unstimulated CD4+ T cells sorted from spleen or lymph node cells, taken before intestinal transplant.

This CDR3 reads CASSQTSGGREQFF. CDR3 DNA: TGTGCCAGCAGCCAAACTAGCGGGGGAAGGGAGCAGTTCTTC. The chain uses TRBV7-2 and TRBJ2-1; the match to TRBD2 covers 11 bases. J lost 10 bases, V lost 5 bases, and 7 bases had no gene match. The CDR3 runs 14 residues. In germline, CDR1 is SGHTA, CDR2 FQGNSA.